These 10 T cell receptor beta chains originate from one sample sequenced in a study of T cells after yellow fever vaccination. MiXCR, applied by TCRdb to the 5' RACE reads, yields one record per CDR3 protein. This table has about 240,000 distinct CDR3 sequences, less than 8.5% appearing once. The input for sequencing was CD4+ T cells sorted from PBMCs, taken 15 days after the yellow fever booster vaccination. The receptors shown here come from a man aged 25-40 years who received the YFV17D yellow fever vaccine.

The sample holds a few counts of this clonotype. This chain joins TRBV5-1 and TRBJ1-1; D unclear. This CDR3 has 14 amino acids. Germline lookup yields CDR1 SGHRS and CDR2 YFSETQ. Trimming removed 0 bases from V and 3 bases from J, with 9 bases in between. CDR3 nucleotide sequence: TGCGCCAGCAGCTTGGAACCGGGAGACACTGAAGCTTTCTTT. It yields the protein CASSLEPGDTEAFF.

Many counts were recorded for this clonotype. The chain joins TRBV29-1 to TRBJ2-4, with D maybe TRBD1 (5 bases). Trimming stripped 5 bases from V and 5 bases from J, with 19 bases between. Germline V gene lookup returns CDR1 SQVTM and CDR2 ANQGSEA. The CDR3 length is 15 residues. CDR3 coding DNA: TGCAGCGTTCGCTCAGGGTTAGGGTTCGAAAACATTCAGTACTTC. Protein product: CSVRSGLGFENIQYF.

This clonotype has a handful of counts. V is TRBV20-1 and J is TRBJ2-5, with a weak D call TRBD2 (6 bases). CDR1 is DFQATT, CDR2 SNEGSKA, per germline (reference sequence). The CDR3 spans 14 residues. V was pared by 0 bases and J by 4 bases, with 12 bases between. The CDR3 protein is CSARDSLRGETQYF. In DNA, the CDR3 is TGCAGTGCTAGAGATTCCCTGCGGGGAGAGACCCAGTACTTC.

The chain carries TRBV9 and TRBJ2-3; D is unresolved. The germline gives CDR1 SGDLS, CDR2 YYNGEE. The germline V and J ends were trimmed by 2 bases and 4 bases, with 11 bases remaining between them. The CDR3 runs to 14 residues. The CDR3 DNA reads TGTGCCAGCAGCGTTTCGTCAATAGCAGATACGCAGTATTTT. Protein product: CASSVSSIADTQYF.

CDR3 region: CASSLNPGGPYEQYF. The CDR3 DNA is TGTGCCAGCAGCTTAAATCCGGGAGGGCCTTACGAGCAGTACTTC. J is TRBJ2-7 and V is TRBV7-3; 8 positions match TRBD2. CDR3 length: 15 amino acids. From germline, CDR1 is SGHTA and CDR2 FQGTGA. V gave up 1 base and J gave up 4 bases; unmatched junction bases: 6. Full variable domain (outside the CDR3, taken from reference TRBV7-3 and TRBJ2-7): GAGVSQTPSNKVTEKGKYVELRCDPISGHTALYWYRQSLGQGPEFLIYFQGTGAADDSGLPNDRFFAVRPEGSVSTLKIQRTERGDSAVYLCASSLNPGGPYEQYFGPGTRLTVT.

This clonotype was recorded a few times. The chain recombines TRBV5-4 with TRBJ2-1; 10 bases are a match to TRBD2. The germline gives CDR1 SGHNT, CDR2 YYREEE (reference sequence). The CDR3 consists of 14 residues. V gave up 0 bases and J gave up 7 bases; unmatched junction bases: 1. The CDR3 DNA reads as TGTGCCAGCAGCTTGGCTAGCGGGAGTAATGAGCAGTTCTTC. As protein: CASSLASGSNEQFF.

This clonotype has ten or more counts. This chain joins TRBV5-1 and TRBJ2-2; TRBD1 matches 9 bases. V was clipped by 8 bases and J by 1 base; unmatched bases: 6. The length of the CDR3 is 15 residues. The V gene's germline CDR1 is SGHRS and CDR2 YFSETQ. The CDR3 here is CASGGTGLNTGELFF. The CDR3 region has the DNA TGCGCCAGTGGCGGGACAGGGCTGAACACCGGGGAGCTGTTTTTT.

The V call is TRBV20-1, the J call TRBJ1-5; no clear D. The CDR3 is made up of 15 amino acids. The V end lost 1 base, the J end lost 0 bases, and 10 bases lay between the germline ends. CDR1 and CDR2 (germline): DFQATT, SNEGSKA (reference sequence). Here the CDR3 DNA reads TGCAGTGCTAGAGCTAGGCAGTATAGCAATCAGCCCCAGCATTTT. It yields the protein CSARARQYSNQPQHF.

The chain has TRBV19 and TRBJ1-5; the D gene is possibly TRBD1 (5 bases). Per germline, CDR1 LNHDA and CDR2 SQIVND (reference sequence). This CDR3 has 17 amino acids. V was trimmed by 1 base and J by 4 bases, leaving 17 bases between them. CDR3 sequence: CASSIAQTVPGNQPQHF. In nucleotides, the CDR3 is TGTGCCAGTAGTATAGCCCAGACAGTTCCGGGGAATCAGCCCCAGCATTTT.

Comment on this clonotype: A read error may be the cause here, since a much bigger clone is one base away. The genes are TRBV20-1 and TRBJ2-3, with D possibly TRBD1 on 6 matching bases. CDR3 size: 13 residues. The V gene's germline CDR1 is DFQATT and CDR2 SNEGSKA (reference sequence). This chain's CDR3 is CSASTGYTDTLYF. The CDR3 DNA reads as TGCAGTGCTTCTACAGGGTACACAGATACGCTGTATTTT.